One and the same sample provided the 4 T cell receptor beta chains below, sequenced in a study of esophageal squamous cell carcinoma under preoperative chemotherapy. The time point is: after preoperative PTX-NDP chemotherapy. TCRdb reprocessed the PCR reads via MiXCR and lists one record per CDR3 protein. Of under 14,000 distinct CDR3 sequences in the sample, roughly 65% are singletons; the top ten hold just under 30%. This material was acquired from a patient given preoperative chemotherapy. The receptors were gathered from a human donor with esophageal squamous cell carcinoma. The donor label of this sample is uncertain.

The chain has TRBV10-3 and TRBJ2-1; perhaps TRBD1 as D (5 bases). Per the germline V gene, CDR1 is ENHRY and CDR2 is SYGVKD. The CDR3 extends over 12 amino acids. V was clipped by 10 bases and J by 2 bases, with 9 bases between them. CDR3 amino acids: CATLDTYNEQFF. The CDR3 DNA is TGTGCCACCTTGGACACCTACAATGAGCAGTTCTTC.

The chain links TRBV11-3 to TRBJ2-2; tentative D call: TRBD1 (6 bases). This CDR3 is built from 17 residues. Germline V gives CDR1 SGHNT, CDR2 YENEEA. V shed 2 bases and J shed 8 bases, with 21 bases lying between them. CDR3 sequence: CASSLSPDRLLGGELFF. The CDR3, as DNA: TGTGCCAGCAGCTTATCCCCTGACAGGCTTCTGGGGGGGGAGCTGTTTTTT. The full variable domain, completed using reference TRBV11-3 and TRBJ2-2, is EAGVVQSPRYKIIEKKQPVAFWCNPISGHNTLYWYLQNLGQGPELLIRYENEEAVDDSQLPKDRFSAERLKGVDSTLKIQPAELGDSAVYLCASSLSPDRLLGGELFFGEGSRLTVL.

The chain combines TRBV6-1 with TRBJ2-5, with D possibly being TRBD1 or TRBD2 (5 bases each). V lost 3 bases and J lost 11, with 28 bases in between. The CDR3 extends over 17 amino acids. CDR1 is MNHNS and CDR2 is SASEGT in the germline V gene. The CDR3 DNA reads TGTGCCAGCAGTGATACCGGGGCGCTATCTGGGTTGGATGAGCAGTACTTC. It yields the protein CASSDTGALSGLDEQYF.

V gene TRBV6-1 combines with J gene TRBJ2-4, with D perhaps matching TRBD1 or TRBD2 (5 bases each). The CDR3 consists of 16 residues. V lost 2 bases to trimming and J lost 12 bases, with 23 bases between them. CDR1 and CDR2 (germline): MNHNS, SASEGT. CDR3 in amino acids: CASSESGLCAKNTQYF. CDR3 nucleotide sequence: TGTGCCAGCAGTGAATCGGGGCTGTGCGCCAAAAATACTCAGTACTTC.